The clone carrying this TCR beta chain appeared a few times. One entry per CDR3 protein results from TCRdb running MiXCR on the 5' RACE reads. Here the sample spans 550,000 to 800,000 distinct CDR3 sequences, just over 7% being singletons. Germline CDR1 is SGHRS and CDR2 is YFSETQ. Trimming left V 0 bases short and J 1 base short, with 7 bases between. The CDR3 contains 14 residues. The data belong to a study of identical twins. These data also formed part of another study, on yellow fever vaccine responses in identical twins.

Input material: PBMCs. The TCR was taken from a woman aged 18-29 years in good health. V and J are TRBV5-1 and TRBJ1-1; perhaps TRBD1 as D (5 bases). CDR3 DNA sequence: TGCGCCAGCAGCTTGGACGGACAGAACACTGAAGCTTTCTTT. Protein sequence: CASSLDGQNTEAFF.